This T cell receptor beta chain emerged from a study of control samples from healthy donors and cancer patients. CDR1 SGHNT and CDR2 YYREEE come from the germline V gene (reference sequence). The CDR3 runs 17 residues. J was trimmed by 0 bases and V by 4 bases; bases with no gene match: 2. Sequencing was performed with immunoSEQ multiplex PCR; in TCRdb, only in-frame clones are kept and a portion is missing. The data show approximately 94,000 clones, roughly 80% seen once. The specimen was PBMCs. The clonotype comes from a man between 65 and 85 years old with lung cancer. The chain has TRBV5-4 and TRBJ2-2, with 14 bases identical to TRBD2. The CDR3, as DNA: TGTGCCAGCAGCGCGGGACTAGCGGGGGCGAACACCGGGGAGCTGTTTTTT. Translating it yields CASSAGLAGANTGELFF. Variable domain in full (rest from reference TRBV5-4 and TRBJ2-2): ETGVTQSPTHLIKTRGQQVTLRCSSQSGHNTVSWYQQALGQGPQFIFQYYREEENGRGNFPPRFSGLQFPNYSSELNVNALELDDSALYLCASSAGLAGANTGELFFGEGSRLTVL.